Sequencing of this T cell receptor (beta chain) was carried out in a study of T cell responses to AZD1222 COVID-19 vaccine. Whole-study findings and limits: Breadth and depth of Spike-specific TCRs rose after two AZD1222 doses. CD4 TCRs associated with vaccination spanned spike, dominating at 160-218 and 743-854. A mostly white British donor set with more females was recruited, and clonal diversity was possibly underestimated.

With V trimmed by 1 base and J by 7 bases, 6 bases remained unmatched. The CDR3 contains 16 residues. Germline values: CDR1 SGHRS, CDR2 YFSETQ. Points on this clone: Its specificity is not known.

Clones were read by immunoSEQ multiplex PCR, and TCRdb kept only the in-frame ones, dropping some. The sample has over 100,000 clones; roughly nine tenths are singletons. The clonotype was recovered from an adult in good health. Here the sequenced sample was peripheral blood, taken on day 0 of AZD1222 vaccination. This chain uses TRBV5-1 with TRBJ1-4, with TRBD1 matching over 11 bases. The CDR3 sequence: CASSLIPGQGVEKLFF. The CDR3 region has the DNA TGCGCCAGCAGCTTGATCCCGGGACAGGGGGTTGAAAAACTGTTTTTT.